There are a few counts of the clone carrying this T cell receptor beta chain. The sample belongs to a study of blood T cell repertoires in COVID-19. CDR1 and CDR2 from the germline V gene are MNHNY and SVGAGI (reference sequence). Trimming cost V 6 bases and J 8 bases; bases outside gene matches: 4. CDR3 length: 15 residues. Sequencing was performed with immunoSEQ multiplex PCR; in TCRdb, only in-frame clones are kept and a portion is missing. The sample shows 150,000 to 200,000 clones, about 90% of them seen only once. This TCR derives from a man aged 60-69 years with active or convalescent COVID-19. The chain has TRBV6-6 and TRBJ2-1; 16 bases are a match to TRBD2. The sequenced sample consisted of peripheral blood. CDR3 in DNA: TGTGCCAGCAGCTCGGGACTAGCGGGGGGGCATGAGCAGTTCTTC. Translated: CASSSGLAGGHEQFF.